Shown below are 27 T cell receptor beta chains from a single sample sequenced in a study of T cell repertoires in cytomegalovirus infection. A single record per CDR3 protein comes from TCRdb applying MiXCR to the reads. The table includes 650,000 to 900,000 distinct CDR3 sequences, about 28% detected once. The antigens for these receptors are not known. Source: cultured CD8+ T cells from PBMCs, taken from culture after CMV antigen stimulation. These receptors came from a human donor in good health (CMV status not recorded). Some clones in this sample may be carry-over from other donors' samples.

This clonotype was observed a handful of times. The chain combines TRBV7-6 with TRBJ2-7; D is perhaps TRBD1 or TRBD2 (5 bases each). V was clipped by 4 bases and J by 2 bases, with 12 bases between them. The CDR3 runs 14 residues. CDR1 is SGHVS and CDR2 is FNYEAQ in the germline V gene. CDR3 protein: CASSSRGVTYEQYF. The DNA of the CDR3 is TGTGCCAGCAGCTCCCGGGGCGTCACCTACGAGCAGTACTTC.

The chain combines TRBV19 with TRBJ1-5, with D maybe TRBD1 (5 bases). Germline lookup yields CDR1 LNHDA and CDR2 SQIVND (reference sequence). Trimming stripped 3 bases from V and 4 bases from J, with 22 bases between. This CDR3 is 18 amino acids long. CDR3 sequence reads: CASSIPRGRDSGNQPQHF. The CDR3 coding sequence is TGTGCCAGTAGTATTCCGCGGGGGAGAGATAGCGGTAATCAGCCCCAGCATTTT.

This chain connects TRBV15 to TRBJ2-3, with D unclear. Germline V gene data show CDR1 as LNHNV and CDR2 as YYDKDF (reference sequence). V lost 0 bases and J lost 7, with 14 bases in between. This CDR3 spans 15 amino acids. CDR3 loop: CATSRDRADPHTQYF. CDR3 DNA sequence: TGTGCCACCAGCAGAGATAGGGCGGACCCACATACGCAGTATTTT.

This clonotype was seen only a few times. The chain employs TRBV27 and TRBJ1-2, with TRBD1 matching 7 bases. The germline CDR1 and CDR2 sequences are MNHEY and SMNVEV (reference sequence). The CDR3 is made up of 11 amino acids. J was trimmed by 7 bases and V by 10 bases; bases with no gene match: 6. The CDR3 nucleotides are TGTGCCACCTCAGGGGGACGTGGCTACACCTTC. Encoded protein: CATSGGRGYTF.

This chain joins TRBV6-1 and TRBJ2-2, with D maybe TRBD2 (6 bases). The ends were cut back, 2 bases at V and 3 bases at J, with 13 bases in the middle. Germline values: CDR1 MNHNS, CDR2 SASEGT. CDR3 length: 16 amino acids. As DNA, the CDR3 is TGTGCCAGCAGTGAATGGGAGGACCGAGACACCGGGGAGCTGTTTTTT. Amino acids: CASSEWEDRDTGELFF.

The rearrangement joins TRBV5-6 to TRBJ1-3; D not certain. Trimming removed 4 bases from V and 0 bases from J, with 17 bases in between. The CDR3 has 17 amino acids. Germline CDR1 and CDR2: SGHDT and YYEEEE. CDR3 protein: CASSLPSIRSSGNTIYF. As DNA, the CDR3 is TGTGCCAGCAGCCTCCCAAGCATCAGGAGCTCTGGAAACACCATATATTTT.

The chain combines TRBV7-6 with TRBJ1-3; 7 bases are a match to TRBD1. The CDR3 runs 15 residues. V shed 3 bases and J 0 bases; nucleotides not matched to a gene: 2. Germline CDR1 and CDR2: SGHVS and FNYEAQ. DNA for the CDR3: TGTGCCAGCAGCTTCGGACAGGTCTCTGGAAACACCATATATTTT. Residues: CASSFGQVSGNTIYF.

V gene TRBV10-3 combines with J gene TRBJ2-1; a weak D match, TRBD2 (6 bases). Trimming left V 0 bases short and J 4 bases short, with 13 bases between. This CDR3 is built from 16 residues. Germline V gives CDR1 ENHRY, CDR2 SYGVKD. The DNA for the CDR3 is TGTGCCATCAGTGAGTCTGAAACTAGCTTTTACAATGAGCAGTTCTTC. Translated, it gives CAISESETSFYNEQFF.

The chain couples TRBV12-3 or TRBV12-4 to TRBJ2-1; D is possibly TRBD1 (5 bases). The CDR3 contains 16 residues. V shed 3 bases and J shed 6 bases, with 18 bases lying between them. Written as DNA, the CDR3 is TGTGCCAGCAGTTTCCCCGAGACAGAGCCCGGCAATGAGCAGTTCTTC. Its translation is CASSFPETEPGNEQFF.

The rearrangement joins TRBV27 to TRBJ1-4; no clear D. The V end was cut by 6 bases, the J end by 7 bases, with 12 bases between. Germline CDR1 is MNHEY and CDR2 is SMNVEV (reference sequence). The CDR3 runs 13 residues. CDR3 sequence (DNA): TGTGCCAGCAGCAGGCCCGGAGGTGAAAAACTGTTTTTT. It is translated as CASSRPGGEKLFF.

The chain links TRBV12-3 or TRBV12-4 to TRBJ2-5; D may correspond to TRBD1 or TRBD2 (5 bases each). Between the trimmed V and J ends, which lost 6 bases and 6 bases, there was a span of 14 bases. This CDR3 region has 13 residues. The CDR3 spells CASSPTGTQTQYF. Here the CDR3 DNA reads TGTGCCAGCAGCCCCACCGGGACGCAGACCCAGTACTTC.

This clonotype has ten or more counts. The CDR3 sequence: CASSHIERAQPQHF. CDR3 DNA: TGTGCCAGCAGCCACATCGAGAGGGCACAGCCCCAGCATTTT. The chain is built from TRBV7-9 and TRBJ1-5; D uncertain. Deletions cut 5 bases from V and 7 bases from J, with 15 bases between. Germline V gene sequence: CDR1 SEHNR, CDR2 FQNEAQ (reference sequence). The CDR3 has 14 residues.

V and J are TRBV12-3 or TRBV12-4 and TRBJ2-7; D unclear. V was shortened by 5 bases and J by 1 base, with 9 bases between the two germline ends. The CDR3 has 13 residues. For the CDR3, the DNA is TGTGCCAGCAGTCCGACATATTCCTACGAGCAGTACTTC. This gives the protein CASSPTYSYEQYF.

In this sample, this clonotype turned up a few times. V and J are TRBV19 and TRBJ1-2; 7 nucleotides align to TRBD1. The germline CDR1 and CDR2 sequences are LNHDA and SQIVND (reference sequence). The CDR3 has 19 residues. V shed 2 bases and J 3 bases; nucleotides not matched to a gene: 18. The DNA of the CDR3 is TGTGCCAGTAGTATAATATGGGACAGCGAATCATCTGCCGACTATGGCTACACCTTC. Its protein product is CASSIIWDSESSADYGYTF.

In its sample, this clonotype was seen many times. The chain employs TRBV7-9 and TRBJ1-1, with 8 bases aligning to TRBD1. The CDR3 is 15 residues long. The V gene end was trimmed by 5 bases and the J gene end by 3 bases; junction bases not matched to a gene: 8. Germline CDR1 is SEHNR and CDR2 is FQNEAQ (reference sequence). The CDR3 nucleotides read TGTGCCAGCAGCCAACGGGACAGGCTAGACACTGAAGCTTTCTTT. It encodes CASSQRDRLDTEAFF.

The genes are TRBV20-1 and TRBJ1-1; perhaps TRBD1 as D (5 bases). The CDR3 has 14 amino acids. Germline assignment: CDR1 DFQATT and CDR2 SNEGSKA (reference sequence). The V end lost 4 bases, the J end lost 0 bases, and 12 bases lay between the germline ends. The CDR3 DNA is TGCAGTGCTACCTCGTGGGGGATGAACACTGAAGCTTTCTTT. Translating gives CSATSWGMNTEAFF.

V is TRBV11-1 and J is TRBJ1-3; possibly TRBD1 for D (6 bases). In germline, CDR1 is SGHAT, CDR2 FQDESV (reference sequence). There are 14 residues in the CDR3. V lost 5 bases and J 2 bases, leaving 10 bases between the germline ends. This CDR3 is CASSATGTGNTIYF. The CDR3 nucleotides read TGTGCCAGCAGCGCAACAGGGACTGGAAACACCATATATTTT.

A note on this clonotype: One end of the junction does not line up with germline, which may come from a read error. The chain couples TRBV11-1 to TRBJ1-1, with D tentatively TRBD1 (6 bases). The CDR3 runs 15 residues. Germline V gives CDR1 SGHAT, CDR2 FQDESV (reference sequence). CDR3 bases: TGTGCCAACAGCATAGCACAGGGAGGACACACTGAAGCTTTCTTT. Protein sequence: CANSIAQGGHTEAFF.

The table lists this clonotype with a few counts. The J gene is TRBJ2-5, the V gene TRBV12-3 or TRBV12-4; no reliable D call. The V end lost 1 base, the J end lost 10 bases, and 10 bases lay between the germline ends. This CDR3 comprises 12 residues. The chain's CDR3 is CASSLGSVSQYF. The DNA for the CDR3 is TGTGCCAGCAGTTTAGGGAGCGTTAGCCAGTACTTC.

The table lists this clonotype with a few counts. A clone one base away is much larger, so this may be a read error. V usage is TRBV6-6 and J usage is TRBJ1-1; D gene ambiguous. CDR1 MNHNY and CDR2 SVGAGI come from the germline V gene (reference sequence). The CDR3 has 11 amino acids. This chain's CDR3 is CASSANTEASF. CDR3 in DNA: TGTGCCAGCAGTGCGAACACTGAAGCTTCCTTT.

This clonotype was recorded a few times. V and J are TRBV19 and TRBJ1-1, with 7 bases that match TRBD1. J gave up 0 bases and V 5 bases, and 12 bases lay outside the gene matches. The CDR3 spans 17 residues. CDR1 and CDR2 from the germline V gene are LNHDA and SQIVND (reference sequence). The chain's CDR3 is CASSPGGRQGLNTEAFF. CDR3 nucleotide sequence: TGTGCCAGTAGTCCGGGAGGGAGACAGGGACTGAACACTGAAGCTTTCTTT.

The chain carries TRBV29-1 and TRBJ1-1; unclear D gene. Trimming shortened V by 8 bases and J by 0 bases, and 19 bases separated the two germline ends. This CDR3 is built from 15 residues. The germline gives CDR1 SQVTM, CDR2 ANQGSEA. For the CDR3, the DNA is TGCAGCCCCTGGCCGGTGGGTACGGTGAACACTGAAGCTTTCTTT. Protein sequence: CSPWPVGTVNTEAFF. The full variable domain, completed using reference TRBV29-1 and TRBJ1-1, is SAVISQKPSRDICQRGTSLTIQCQVDSQVTMMFWYRQQPGQSLTLIATANQGSEATYESGFVIDKFPISRPNLTFSTLTVSNMSPEDSSIYLCSPWPVGTVNTEAFFGQGTRLTVV.

The chain links TRBV4-1 to TRBJ2-1, with 9 positions matching TRBD2. The germline V gene has CDR1 MGHRA and CDR2 YSYEKL. CDR3 size: 15 residues. The V gene end was trimmed by 4 bases and the J gene end by 8 bases; junction bases not matched to a gene: 9. The CDR3 here is CASSPWRGGLDEQFF. CDR3 nucleotide sequence: TGCGCCAGCAGCCCCTGGCGGGGGGGCCTTGATGAGCAGTTCTTC.

The gene calls are TRBV19 and TRBJ1-1; D unresolved. The CDR3 consists of 12 residues. Trimming cost V 3 bases and J 6 bases, with 8 bases left between them. Germline V gene data show CDR1 as LNHDA and CDR2 as SQIVND (reference sequence). CDR3 DNA sequence: TGTGCCAGTAGTATTGGTTACGCTGAAGCTTTCTTT. Its protein product is CASSIGYAEAFF.

The CDR3 reads CASSLRGRYPPYEQYV. The CDR3 DNA sequence: TGTGCCAGCAGTTTGCGGGGAAGGTATCCCCCGTACGAGCAGTACGTC. The chain is built from TRBV28 and TRBJ2-7, with TRBD2 as a possible D gene (6 bases). Germline V gene sequence: CDR1 MDHEN, CDR2 SYDVKM. The CDR3 runs to 16 residues. V was cut by 3 bases and J by 4 bases, with 19 bases left in between.

The chain recombines TRBV19 with TRBJ2-4; D is uncertain. This CDR3 spans 11 amino acids. The V end lost 7 bases, the J end lost 8 bases, and 9 bases lay between the germline ends. CDR1 and CDR2 (germline): LNHDA, SQIVND (reference sequence). The CDR3 bases are TGTGCCAGTAATCACCGGGACATTCAGTACTTC. Its protein is CASNHRDIQYF.

The sample holds a few counts of this clonotype. V and J are TRBV5-6 and TRBJ2-7; 8 bases match TRBD1. Germline CDR1 reads SGHDT; CDR2 reads YYEEEE. With V trimmed by 6 bases and J by 3 bases, 5 bases remained unmatched. The CDR3 consists of 13 residues. CDR3 in DNA: TGTGCCAGCACCGTTACAGGGGGCTACGAGCAGTACGTC. Translation gives CASTVTGGYEQYV.